This T cell receptor beta chain was sequenced for a study of vaccination and CD4 T cells after COVID-19. With the Oncomine TCR Beta short-read assay, DNA from cultured CD4+ T cells was sequenced. The genomic DNA was obtained from cultured CD4+ T cells by extraction with the QIAamp micro DNA kit. TCRdb redid the calling of the PCR reads with MiXCR, one entry per CDR3 protein. The sample has about 26,000 distinct CDR3 sequences, roughly 64% seen once. About this clonotype: Its antigen is unidentified.

Indicated treatment: roughly 10-day PBMC culture with coronavirus spike peptide pools or control peptides (ViraFEST assay). With 4 bases removed from V and 0 bases from J, the gap between germline ends came to 10 bases. The CDR3 has 15 amino acids. Germline-derived CDR1 and CDR2 are SGHVS and FQNEAQ. This sequence was found in a human donor who had recovered from COVID-19. V is TRBV7-8 and J is TRBJ1-5; D call uncertain. Material for sequencing was CD4+ T cells from blood, cultured in vitro. CDR3 protein: CASSWTSDSNQPQHF. DNA for the CDR3: TGTGCCAGCAGCTGGACGTCAGATAGCAATCAGCCCCAGCATTTT.